Below, 9 T cell receptor beta chains from the same sample are listed, as sequenced in a study of T cells in Graves' hyperthyroidism and ophthalmopathy (dated by TCRdb to the late 2010s). Library preparation employed multiplex PCR. The reads were generated on an Illumina HiSeq 2000. Amplification of TCR beta CDR3 regions was carried out from RNA transcripts. A first-round RT-PCR of the TCR CDR3 used the HTBI primer set with the Qiagen OneStep RT-PCR kit. TCRdb handled the public reads itself, with Q25 trimming in fastp and clone calling in MiXCR, and kept productive beta chains. A single entry per CDR3 protein holds the most common genes and DNA from its merged rows. This sample is represented by about 270,000 distinct CDR3 sequences; less than 30% of them were singletons. Roughly a quarter of the sample lies in the top ten. Input material: blood. Every receptor here comes from a man aged 40-49 years with Graves' hyperthyroidism that later progressed to Graves' ophthalmopathy.

To note about this clonotype: The junction departs from germline at one end; a sequencing error may be responsible. The gene calls are TRBV4-2 and TRBJ1-1; 7 bases line up with TRBD1. Germline V gene data show CDR1 as LGHNA and CDR2 as YNFKEQ. The length of the CDR3 is 16 residues. CDR3 protein: CASSKEGTASLVKAFF. The CDR3 DNA sequence: TGTGCCAGCAGCAAAGAGGGGACAGCGTCTTTGGTAAAAGCTTTCTTT.

This clonotype came up many times. The chain is built from TRBV5-1 and TRBJ2-2; 7 bases align to TRBD1. This CDR3 spans 19 amino acids. The germline gives CDR1 SGHRS, CDR2 YFSETQ. The V gene end was trimmed by 0 bases and the J gene end by 0 bases; junction bases not matched to a gene: 11. Here the CDR3 DNA reads TGCGCCAGCAGCTTGGGGGGACAGTTTTTCCGATCGAACACCGGGGAGCTGTTTTTT. Residues: CASSLGGQFFRSNTGELFF.

This clonotype was seen a handful of times. The chain uses TRBV2 and TRBJ2-7, with 7 bases identical to TRBD2. Unmatched junction bases numbered 11, after V lost 4 bases and J lost 11 bases. This CDR3 region has 13 residues. CDR1 is SNHLY, CDR2 FYNNEI, per germline. CDR3 sequence: CASSVQDSREKYF. The CDR3 DNA sequence: TGTGCCAGCAGTGTTCAGGACTCGCGGGAGAAGTACTTC. Based on the CDR3 plus reference TRBV2 and TRBJ2-7, the full variable domain is EPEVTQTPSHQVTQMGQEVILRCVPISNHLYFYWYRQILGQKVEFLVSFYNNEISEKSEIFDDQFSVERPDGSNFTLKIRSTKLEDSAMYFCASSVQDSREKYFGPGTRLTVT.

The sample holds many counts of this clonotype. This chain joins TRBV18 and TRBJ1-5, with D unclear. Trimming pared 3 bases from V and 7 bases from J, leaving 10 bases between. The CDR3 has 13 amino acids. Germline lookup yields CDR1 KGHSH and CDR2 LQKENI. The CDR3 bases are TGTGCCAGCTCACCGAGCCCCCACCAGCCCCAGCATTTT. Translated, it gives CASSPSPHQPQHF.

This clonotype was counted at least ten times. A much larger clone lies one base from this, so it may be a read error. J is TRBJ2-7 and V is TRBV4-2, with 7 bases aligning to TRBD1. Germline V gene sequence: CDR1 LGHNA, CDR2 YNFKEQ. V shed 0 bases and J 2 bases; nucleotides not matched to a gene: 7. The CDR3 extends over 16 amino acids. Here the CDR3 DNA reads TGTGCCAGCAGCCAAGACGGAACGGGACAGCCCTACGAGCAGTACTTC. It translates to CASSQDGTGQPYEQYF.

The genes are TRBV12-3 or TRBV12-4 and TRBJ1-5; D unclear. V lost 10 bases, J lost 4 bases, and 14 bases lay in between. CDR3 length equals 13 residues. The CDR3 nucleotides read TGTGCCACCACCGGGCCAGAAAATCAGCCCCAGCATTTT. This codes for CATTGPENQPQHF.

This clonotype was found many times. The rearrangement joins TRBV6-1 to TRBJ1-1, with D possibly TRBD1 on 6 matching bases. CDR3 length: 13 residues. The germline CDR1 and CDR2 sequences are MNHNS and SASEGT. V lost 4 bases and J lost 6, with 12 bases in between. CDR3 sequence reads: CASSAQGGAEAFF. The DNA for the CDR3 is TGTGCCAGCAGTGCACAGGGTGGAGCTGAAGCTTTCTTT.

This clonotype was seen more than once but under ten times. The V call is TRBV19, the J call TRBJ2-7; tentatively, D is TRBD1 or TRBD2 (5 bases each). Germline CDR1 and CDR2: LNHDA and SQIVND (reference sequence). The V and J ends lost 5 bases and 2 bases respectively, with 22 bases between them. CDR3 length: 17 residues. The CDR3 spells CASSLAHPEGRPYEQYF. The CDR3 region has the DNA TGTGCCAGTAGTCTTGCCCATCCAGAGGGGCGACCCTACGAGCAGTACTTC.

The rearrangement joins TRBV28 to TRBJ1-1, with no clear D. V dropped 9 bases and J dropped 1 base, with 15 bases sitting between them. Germline V gene lookup returns CDR1 MDHEN and CDR2 SYDVKM. CDR3 length: 14 amino acids. CDR3: CASSVGRPNTEAFF. The CDR3 DNA reads TGTGCCAGTAGTGTCGGACGGCCGAACACTGAAGCTTTCTTT.